The clone carrying this T cell receptor beta chain was detected ten times or more. Its antigen is undetermined. Individual cDNA molecules (in the library) carried attached unique molecular identifiers. TCRdb re-called the RACE reads with MiXCR, one entry per CDR3 protein. The table records 360,000 or so distinct CDR3 sequences, about 6% of them present only once. From germline, CDR1 is SGHTA and CDR2 FQGNSA. This CDR3 is built from 16 residues. Trimming removed 1 base at V and 3 bases at J, with 15 bases between. These data originate in a study of human T cells and chemical hapten exposure. Points from the study as a whole: TCRs above 1 in 1000 frequency did not change with DPC sensitization.

As to time point: patch test 2, 6 weeks after DPC sensitization. The treatment: therapeutic diphenylcyclopropenone sensitization with weekly scalp DPC. The study drew its donors from alopecia patients who were 18 to 70 years old and suitable for DPC. Unfractionated whole blood was the source of the extracted total RNA. The sample was whole blood, taken in connection with sensitization to the hapten diphenylcyclopropenone (DPC). The receptor was derived from a woman aged 18-29 years with alopecia areata. Some clones in this sample may be carry-over from other donors' samples. The chain joins TRBV7-2 to TRBJ1-1; tentatively, D is TRBD1 (6 bases). The CDR3 coding sequence is TGTGCCAGCAGCTTAGGCAGGGGAAAATGGTACACTGAAGCTTTCTTT. Translating gives CASSLGRGKWYTEAFF.